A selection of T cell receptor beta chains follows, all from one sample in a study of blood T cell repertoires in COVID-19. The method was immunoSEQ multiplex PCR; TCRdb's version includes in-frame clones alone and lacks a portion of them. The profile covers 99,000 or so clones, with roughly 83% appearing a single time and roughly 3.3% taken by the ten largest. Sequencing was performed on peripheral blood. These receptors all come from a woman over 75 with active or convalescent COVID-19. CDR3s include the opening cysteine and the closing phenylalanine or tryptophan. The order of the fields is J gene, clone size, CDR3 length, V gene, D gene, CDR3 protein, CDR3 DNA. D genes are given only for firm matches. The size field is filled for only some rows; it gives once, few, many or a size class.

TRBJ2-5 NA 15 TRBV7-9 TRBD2 CASSLASGAQETQYF TGTGCCAGCAGCTTAGCTAGCGGGGCCCAAGAGACCCAGTACTTC
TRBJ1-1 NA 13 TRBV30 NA CAWTESLNTEAFF TGTGCCTGGACCGAGAGCCTGAACACTGAAGCTTTCTTT
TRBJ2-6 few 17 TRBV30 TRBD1 CAINRDRVLAGANVLTF TGTGCCATAAACCGAGACAGGGTGCTAGCTGGGGCCAACGTCCTGACTTTC
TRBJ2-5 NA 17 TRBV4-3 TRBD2 CASSQEGLGRARETQYF TGCGCCAGCAGCCAAGAAGGGCTCGGGAGGGCCAGGGAGACCCAGTACTTC
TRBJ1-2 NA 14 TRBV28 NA CASRTGNFNYGYTF TGTGCCAGCAGAACGGGTAATTTCAACTATGGCTACACCTTC
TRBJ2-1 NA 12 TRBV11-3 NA CARRRGGDEQFF TGTGCCCGCAGAAGGGGGGGGGACGAGCAGTTCTTC
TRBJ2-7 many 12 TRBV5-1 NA CASSVQGLEQYF TGCGCCAGCAGCGTCCAGGGTCTCGAGCAGTACTTC
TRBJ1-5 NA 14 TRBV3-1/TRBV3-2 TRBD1 CASSPTGGSQPQHF TGTGCCAGCAGCCCTACAGGGGGCAGTCAGCCCCAGCATTTT
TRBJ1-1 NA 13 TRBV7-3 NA CASSFGKSAEAFF TGTGCCAGCAGCTTCGGGAAAAGTGCTGAAGCTTTCTTT
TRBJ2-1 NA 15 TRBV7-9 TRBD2 CASSLASGAMYEQFF TGTGCCAGCAGCTTAGCTAGCGGGGCGATGTATGAGCAGTTCTTC
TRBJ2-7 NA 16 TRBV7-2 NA CASSFPPRGRANEQYF TGTGCCAGCAGCTTTCCTCCGAGGGGGAGGGCAAACGAGCAGTACTTC
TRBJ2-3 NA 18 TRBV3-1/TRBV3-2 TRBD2 CASSRQGLAGGRTDTQYF TGTGCCAGCAGTCGCCAGGGACTAGCGGGGGGACGCACAGATACGCAGTATTTT
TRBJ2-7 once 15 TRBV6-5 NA CASRNTGTGTYEQYF TGTGCCAGCAGGAACACGGGCACAGGTACCTACGAGCAGTACTTC
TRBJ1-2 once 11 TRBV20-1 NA CSADPRQGYTF TGCAGTGCTGACCCCCGACAAGGCTACACCTTC
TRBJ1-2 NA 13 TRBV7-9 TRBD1 CASSLGTGSGYTF TGTGCCAGCAGCTTAGGGACAGGGAGTGGCTACACCTTC
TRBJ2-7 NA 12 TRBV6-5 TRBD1 CASKTGGYEQYF TGTGCCAGCAAGACAGGGGGGTACGAGCAGTACTTC
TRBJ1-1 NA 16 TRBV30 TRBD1 CAWSVGQGVIGTEAFF TGTGCCTGGAGTGTGGGGCAGGGGGTGATCGGCACTGAAGCTTTCTTT
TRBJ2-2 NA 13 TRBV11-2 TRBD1 CASNNRGTGELFF TGTGCCAGTAATAACAGGGGCACCGGGGAGCTGTTTTTT
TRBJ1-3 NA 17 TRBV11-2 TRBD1 CASSLGEQGVNGNTIYF TGTGCCAGCAGCTTAGGCGAGCAGGGGGTGAATGGAAACACCATATATTTT
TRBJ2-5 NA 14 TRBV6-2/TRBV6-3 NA CASSYLEQRAERYF TGTGCCAGCAGTTATCTCGAACAGAGGGCGGAGCGGTACTTC
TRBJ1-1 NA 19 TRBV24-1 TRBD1 CATSDLFRGQEKADTEAFF TGTGCCACCAGTGATTTGTTTAGGGGACAGGAAAAAGCGGACACTGAAGCTTTCTTT
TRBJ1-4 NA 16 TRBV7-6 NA CASSFQGLKTNEKLFF TGTGCCAGCAGCTTTCAGGGATTAAAAACTAATGAAAAACTGTTTTTT
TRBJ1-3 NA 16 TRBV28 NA CASSSTGTSSGNTIYF TGTGCCAGCAGTTCAACAGGCACCTCCTCTGGAAACACCATATATTTT
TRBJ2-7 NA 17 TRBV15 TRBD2 CATSSRMGLAGNYEQYF TGTGCCACCAGCAGTAGAATGGGACTAGCGGGAAACTACGAGCAGTACTTC
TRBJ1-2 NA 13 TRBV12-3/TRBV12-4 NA CASSSGHGYGYTF TGTGCCAGCAGCTCGGGACATGGCTATGGCTACACCTTC
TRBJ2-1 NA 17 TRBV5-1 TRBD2 CASSLGRERDHYNEQFF TGCGCCAGCAGCTTGGGTAGAGAGCGGGACCATTACAATGAGCAGTTCTTC